This T cell receptor (beta chain) came from a study of blood T cell repertoires in COVID-19. Germline lookup yields CDR1 SGDLS and CDR2 YYNGEE. Trimming took 4 bases from V and 8 from J; bases not matched to a gene: 16. The CDR3 is 16 amino acids. The protocol was immunoSEQ multiplex PCR, while the TCRdb copy is restricted to in-frame clones and leaves out a portion. The table includes around 290,000 clones, 86% detected once. The origin of this receptor is a woman aged 18 to 35 who had recovered from COVID-19. V gene TRBV9 combines with J gene TRBJ1-2, with 8 bases fitting TRBD1. The sequenced sample consisted of PBMCs or T cells enriched from blood (not recorded which). The CDR3 coding sequence is TGTGCCAGCAGCTCTACGACAGGGGACTCCAGAGGGGGCTACACCTTC. It is translated as CASSSTTGDSRGGYTF.